What follows are 6 T cell receptor beta chains derived from one specimen sequenced in a study of blood T cell repertoires in COVID-19. Here immunoSEQ multiplex PCR was the method, and the copy in TCRdb shows in-frame clones only, minus some. The sample carries about 130,000 clones, more than 80% recorded once. Specimen: peripheral blood. These TCRs come from an older woman with acute or convalescent COVID-19.

The J gene is TRBJ1-1, the V gene TRBV7-9, with D possibly TRBD1 on 6 matching bases. CDR1 and CDR2 from the germline V gene are SEHNR and FQNEAQ (reference sequence). Trimming shortened V by 5 bases and J by 1 base, and 14 bases separated the two germline ends. The CDR3 totals 15 residues. DNA for the CDR3: TGTGCCAGCAGCACCCCAAGACAGGCGAACACTGAAGCTTTCTTT. It is translated as CASSTPRQANTEAFF.

The rearrangement links TRBV6-5 to TRBJ1-5, with 10 positions matching TRBD1. The germline gives CDR1 MNHEY, CDR2 SVGAGI. V dropped 7 bases and J dropped 6; count of bases not matched to a gene: 9. The CDR3 is 15 amino acids. The CDR3: CASTLGTGVTQPQHF. CDR3 DNA sequence: TGTGCCAGCACTTTAGGGACAGGGGTAACTCAGCCCCAGCATTTT.

The V gene is TRBV5-1, the J gene TRBJ2-3; possible D gene TRBD1, 7 bases. Per the germline V gene, CDR1 is SGHRS and CDR2 is YFSETQ. V was pared by 7 bases and J by 0 bases, with 12 bases between. CDR3 size: 14 residues. The CDR3 bases are TGCGCCAGCCGGAGGGGGCTAAGCACAGATACGCAGTATTTT. This encodes CASRRGLSTDTQYF.

The J gene is TRBJ2-3, the V gene TRBV5-4, with 12 nucleotides matching TRBD2. This CDR3 region has 16 residues. Germline trimming cut 4 bases from V and 3 bases from J; bases unmatched to any gene: 6. Germline V gene data show CDR1 as SGHNT and CDR2 as YYREEE (reference sequence). This CDR3 is CASSLQLAGGTDTQYF. CDR3 nucleotides: TGTGCCAGCAGCCTCCAACTAGCGGGGGGAACAGATACGCAGTATTTT.

The chain employs TRBV19 and TRBJ1-5, with TRBD1 matching 8 bases. V shed 9 bases, J shed 4 bases, and the junction held 11 bases outside the gene matches. The CDR3 covers 15 residues. CDR1 LNHDA and CDR2 SQIVND come from the germline V gene (reference sequence). The CDR3 here is CASHKGQGANQPQHF. The CDR3, as DNA: TGTGCCAGCCATAAAGGTCAGGGGGCAAATCAGCCCCAGCATTTT.

The chain employs TRBV19 and TRBJ1-4, with 8 positions matching TRBD1. The germline V gene encodes CDR1 LNHDA and CDR2 SQIVND (reference sequence). The CDR3 contains 17 residues. Germline trimming cut 4 bases from V and 0 bases from J; bases unmatched to any gene: 7. CDR3 DNA: TGTGCCAGTAGTACACGGGGACAGGTAGCAACTAATGAAAAACTGTTTTTT. Encoded protein: CASSTRGQVATNEKLFF.